This is a list of T cell receptor beta chains from one sample in a study of blood T cell repertoires in COVID-19. The protocol was immunoSEQ multiplex PCR, while the TCRdb copy is restricted to in-frame clones and leaves out a portion. The sample consists of tens of thousands of clones, about 80% of them appearing once. Material for sequencing was peripheral blood. The receptors stem from a middle-aged man with COVID-19, enrolled during active disease. CDR3s include the opening cysteine and the closing phenylalanine or tryptophan. The D gene is left open where the match is weak. Size tells how often a clone was seen (once, few, many) or the class of an expanded clone, and some rows leave it out.

D gene	clone size	J gene	V gene	CDR3 length	CDR3 protein	CDR3 DNA
TRBD2	.	TRBJ2-5	TRBV11-2	15	CASSLGGGRMETQYF	TGTGCCAGCAGCTTAGGGGGGGGAAGGATGGAGACCCAGTACTTC
TRBD1	.	TRBJ2-7	TRBV2	14	CASNTGTGVYEQYF	TGTGCCAGCAATACCGGGACAGGGGTTTACGAGCAGTACTTC
TRBD2	.	TRBJ2-5	TRBV5-4	16	CASSAASGVVEETQYF	TGTGCCAGCAGCGCCGCAAGCGGGGTTGTTGAAGAGACCCAGTACTTC
TRBD1	few	TRBJ1-1	TRBV7-9	16	CASSPQGQGNFAEAFF	TGTGCCAGCAGCCCACAGGGACAGGGGAATTTTGCTGAAGCTTTCTTT
.	.	TRBJ1-3	TRBV5-4	14	CASSLKTGGNTIYF	TGTGCCAGCAGCTTGAAGACAGGAGGAAACACCATATATTTT
.	.	TRBJ2-2	TRBV5-1	16	CASSLISSGNTGELFF	TGCGCCAGCAGCTTGATCTCTAGTGGTAACACCGGGGAGCTGTTTTTT
TRBD1	.	TRBJ1-1	TRBV14	14	CASSRKGTVYEAFF	TGTGCCAGCAGCCGGAAGGGGACAGTTTACGAAGCTTTCTTT
.	.	TRBJ2-7	TRBV19	14	CASTQSGGSYEQYF	TGTGCCAGTACACAAAGTGGGGGGTCCTACGAGCAGTACTTC
.	.	TRBJ1-2	TRBV7-9	16	CASSLVIVREVDGYTF	TGTGCCAGCAGCTTAGTGATCGTCAGGGAGGTGGATGGCTACACCTTC
.	.	TRBJ2-1	TRBV10-3	15	CAISDSGNKRGEQFF	TGTGCCATCAGTGACTCAGGGAACAAAAGGGGGGAGCAGTTCTTC
.	.	TRBJ2-7	TRBV29-1	14	CSVRIGTLTYEQYF	TGCAGCGTGCGCATCGGGACTTTGACCTACGAGCAGTACTTC
TRBD1	few	TRBJ2-7	TRBV10-3	14	CAISESGTAYEQYF	TGTGCCATCAGTGAGTCAGGGACAGCCTACGAGCAGTACTTC
TRBD2	.	TRBJ2-3	TRBV10-2	16	CASRDLLAGTTDTQYF	TGCGCCAGCAGGGACCTACTAGCGGGGACCACAGATACGCAGTATTTT
.	few	TRBJ1-2	TRBV5-1	13	CASSTDTRYGYTF	TGCGCCAGCTCCACCGACACCCGCTATGGCTACACCTTC
.	.	TRBJ1-2	TRBV19	15	CASSITSTENYGYTF	TGTGCCAGTAGTATCACCTCGACAGAAAACTATGGCTACACCTTC
.	.	TRBJ2-1	TRBV18	15	CASSPGLAIDNEQFF	TGTGCCAGCTCACCAGGGCTAGCGATCGACAATGAGCAGTTCTTC
.	.	TRBJ2-1	TRBV19	15	CASSMGLYSYNEQFF	TGTGCCAGTAGTATGGGCCTTTACTCCTACAATGAGCAGTTCTTC
.	.	TRBJ1-6	TRBV6-5	14	CASMPGRNNSPLHF	TGTGCCAGCATGCCGGGGAGGAATAATTCACCCCTCCACTTT
.	.	TRBJ1-1	TRBV18	13	CASSPDMNTEAFF	TGTGCCAGCTCACCCGACATGAACACTGAAGCTTTCTTT
TRBD1	.	TRBJ2-4	TRBV7-3	16	CASSLTGGAAKNIQYF	TGTGCCAGCAGCTTAACAGGGGGCGCGGCCAAAAACATTCAGTACTTC
.	.	TRBJ1-1	TRBV28	15	CASSLSGRLNTEAFF	TGTGCCAGCAGTTTATCGGGAAGATTGAACACTGAAGCTTTCTTT
.	.	TRBJ1-3	TRBV18	16	CASSPSTGVSGNTIYF	TGTGCCAGCTCACCATCAACGGGGGTCTCTGGAAACACCATATATTTT
.	.	TRBJ1-3	TRBV21-1	16	CASSQGQGDSGNTIYF	TGTGCCAGCAGCCAGGGACAGGGCGACTCTGGAAACACCATATATTTT
.	once	TRBJ2-6	TRBV5-6	18	CASSLEARDGSGANVLTF	TGTGCCAGCAGCCTGGAGGCCAGGGATGGTTCTGGGGCCAACGTCCTGACTTTC
.	.	TRBJ1-3	TRBV30	16	CAWSETPGHSGNTIYF	TGTGCCTGGAGTGAGACCCCAGGGCATTCTGGAAACACCATATATTTT
.	.	TRBJ2-7	TRBV7-2	14	CASSLGGISYEQYF	TGTGCCAGCAGCTTAGGCGGGATCTCCTACGAGCAGTACTTC
.	few	TRBJ1-1	TRBV7-3	13	CASSLQENTEAFF	TGTGCCAGCAGCTTACAGGAGAACACTGAAGCTTTCTTT
.	few	TRBJ1-5	TRBV7-9	16	CASSFGGGFSNQPQHF	TGTGCCAGCAGCTTTGGCGGTGGGTTTAGCAATCAGCCCCAGCATTTT
TRBD2	.	TRBJ2-1	TRBV5-1	16	CASSLATSGGYNEQFF	TGCGCCAGCAGCTTGGCTACTAGCGGGGGGTACAATGAGCAGTTCTTC
TRBD1	.	TRBJ1-6	TRBV2	15	CASSLLTGGESPLHF	TGTGCCAGCAGCCTTTTAACAGGGGGCGAGTCACCCCTCCACTTT
TRBD1	.	TRBJ2-1	TRBV11-2	16	CASSLQGFSMYNEQFF	TGTGCCAGCAGCCTACAGGGGTTCTCTATGTACAATGAGCAGTTCTTC
TRBD2	.	TRBJ2-7	TRBV29-1	13	CSVELRGGALQYF	TGCAGCGTTGAGCTACGCGGGGGGGCGCTGCAGTACTTC
TRBD2	once	TRBJ2-2	TRBV19	21	CASSIRGLLGEGRSGTGELFF	TGTGCCAGTAGTATACGGGGCCTCCTAGGGGAGGGAAGGAGCGGCACCGGGGAGCTGTTTTTT
.	many	TRBJ2-6	TRBV6-1	15	CASSEGVSGANVLTF	TGTGCCAGCAGTGAGGGCGTCTCTGGGGCCAACGTCCTGACTTTC
.	.	TRBJ2-2	TRBV10-3	13	CAISEPQGGELFF	TGTGCCATCAGTGAGCCACAGGGCGGGGAGCTGTTTTTT
.	.	TRBJ1-6	TRBV4-1	15	CASNQGPVGDSPLHF	TGCGCCAGCAACCAAGGCCCAGTGGGCGATTCACCCCTCCACTTT
.	.	TRBJ2-1	TRBV18	17	CASSLVRANPSYNEQFF	TGTGCCAGCTCACTAGTGAGGGCGAACCCCTCCTACAATGAGCAGTTCTTC